This TCR beta chain was found in a study of T cells of healthy individuals. Via MiXCR, TCRdb re-called the 5' RACE reads, giving one row per CDR3 protein. Of some 85,000 distinct CDR3 sequences listed, roughly 5% are singletons. This clonotype has at least ten counts. The ends lost 5 bases at V and 1 base at J; junction bases unmatched: 6. The CDR3 runs to 17 residues. The germline gives CDR1 SGHTA, CDR2 FQGNSA. This TCR was recovered from a female donor in good health. The chain carries TRBV7-2 and TRBJ2-1; 12 bases are a match to TRBD2. The CDR3 sequence: CASSPRLAGVSYNEQFF. As DNA, the CDR3 is TGTGCCAGCAGCCCTAGACTAGCGGGAGTGTCCTACAATGAGCAGTTCTTC.